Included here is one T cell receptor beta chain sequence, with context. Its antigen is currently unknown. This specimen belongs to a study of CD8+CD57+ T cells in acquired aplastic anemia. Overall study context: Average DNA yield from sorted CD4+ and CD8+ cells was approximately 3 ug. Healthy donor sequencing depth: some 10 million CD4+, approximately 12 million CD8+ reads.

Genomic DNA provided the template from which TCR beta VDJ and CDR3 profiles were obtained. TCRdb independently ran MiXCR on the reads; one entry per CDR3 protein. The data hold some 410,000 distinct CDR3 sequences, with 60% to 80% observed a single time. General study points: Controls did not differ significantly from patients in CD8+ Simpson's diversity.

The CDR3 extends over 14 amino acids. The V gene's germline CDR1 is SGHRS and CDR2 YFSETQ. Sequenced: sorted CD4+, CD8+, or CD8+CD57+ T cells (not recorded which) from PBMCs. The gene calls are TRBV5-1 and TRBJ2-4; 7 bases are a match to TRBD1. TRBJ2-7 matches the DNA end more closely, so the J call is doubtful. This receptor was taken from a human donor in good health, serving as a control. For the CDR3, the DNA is TGCGCCAGCAGCTTGGGGGGACAGATCTACGAGCAGTACTTC. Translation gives CASSLGGQIYEQYF.